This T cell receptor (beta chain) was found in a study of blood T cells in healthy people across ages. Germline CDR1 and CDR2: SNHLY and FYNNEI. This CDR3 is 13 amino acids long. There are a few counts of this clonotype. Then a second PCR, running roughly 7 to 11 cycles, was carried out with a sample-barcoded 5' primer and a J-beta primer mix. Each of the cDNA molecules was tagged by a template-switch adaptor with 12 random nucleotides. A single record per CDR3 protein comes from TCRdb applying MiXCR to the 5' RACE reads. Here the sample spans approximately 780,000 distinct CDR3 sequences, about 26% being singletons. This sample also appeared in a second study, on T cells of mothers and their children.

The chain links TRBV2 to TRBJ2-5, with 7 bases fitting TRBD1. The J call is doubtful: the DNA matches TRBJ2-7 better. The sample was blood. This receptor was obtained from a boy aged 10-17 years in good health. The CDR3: CASSDETGSEQYF. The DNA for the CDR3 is TGTGCCAGCAGTGACGAGACAGGGAGCGAGCAGTACTTC.